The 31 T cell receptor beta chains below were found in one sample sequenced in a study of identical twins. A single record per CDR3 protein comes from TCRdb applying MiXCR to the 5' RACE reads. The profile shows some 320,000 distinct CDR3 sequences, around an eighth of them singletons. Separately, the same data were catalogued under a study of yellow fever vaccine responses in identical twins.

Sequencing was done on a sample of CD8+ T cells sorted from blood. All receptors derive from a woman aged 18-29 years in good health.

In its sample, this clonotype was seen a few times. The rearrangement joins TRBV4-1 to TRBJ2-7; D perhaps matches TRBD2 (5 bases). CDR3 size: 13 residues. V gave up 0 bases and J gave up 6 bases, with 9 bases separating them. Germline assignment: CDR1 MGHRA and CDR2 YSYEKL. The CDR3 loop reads CASSQDLATEQYF. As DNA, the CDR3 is TGCGCCAGCAGCCAAGATTTAGCGACCGAGCAGTACTTC.

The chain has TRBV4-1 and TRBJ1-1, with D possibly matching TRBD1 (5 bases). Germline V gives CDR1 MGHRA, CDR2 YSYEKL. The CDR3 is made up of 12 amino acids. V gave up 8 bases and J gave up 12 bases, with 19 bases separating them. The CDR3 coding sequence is TGCGCCAGCGGACGGGGACCTATAGAAACTTTCTTT. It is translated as CASGRGPIETFF.

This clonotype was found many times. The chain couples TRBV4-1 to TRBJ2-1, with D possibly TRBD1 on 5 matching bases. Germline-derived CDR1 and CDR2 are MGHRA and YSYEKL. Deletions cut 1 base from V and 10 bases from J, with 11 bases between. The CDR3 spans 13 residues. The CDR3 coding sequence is TGCGCCAGCAGCCAAGGGGGCAAATGGGAGCAGTTCTTC. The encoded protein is CASSQGGKWEQFF.

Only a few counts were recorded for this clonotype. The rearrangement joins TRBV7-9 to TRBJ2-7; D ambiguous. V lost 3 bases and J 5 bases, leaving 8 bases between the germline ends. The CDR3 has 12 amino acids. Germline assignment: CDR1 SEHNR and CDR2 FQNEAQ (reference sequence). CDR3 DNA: TGTGCCAGCAGCTTCGGCGCTCACGAGCAGTACTTC. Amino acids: CASSFGAHEQYF.

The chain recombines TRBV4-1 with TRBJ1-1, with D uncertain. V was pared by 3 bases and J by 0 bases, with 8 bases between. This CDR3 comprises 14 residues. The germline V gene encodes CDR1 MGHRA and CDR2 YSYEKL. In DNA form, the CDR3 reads TGCGCCAGCAGCCAGGTCTTTGTGAACACTGAAGCTTTCTTT. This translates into CASSQVFVNTEAFF.

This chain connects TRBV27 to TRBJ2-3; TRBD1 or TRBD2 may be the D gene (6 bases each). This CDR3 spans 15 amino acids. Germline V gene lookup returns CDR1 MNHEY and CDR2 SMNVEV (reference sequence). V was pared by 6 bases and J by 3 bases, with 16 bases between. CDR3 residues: CASRTRGLGTDTQYF. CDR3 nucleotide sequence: TGTGCCAGCAGGACCCGGGGGCTGGGGACAGATACGCAGTATTTT.

The CDR3 DNA reads as TGTGCCAGCAGAGGGACGCCCCAGAGCTCCTACGAGCAGTACTTC. Translating it yields CASRGTPQSSYEQYF. V is TRBV6-2 or TRBV6-3 and J is TRBJ2-7; TRBD1 or TRBD2 may be the D gene (5 bases each). The CDR3 has 15 residues. Between the trimmed V and J ends, which lost 6 bases and 0 bases, there was a span of 15 bases. The V gene's germline CDR1 is MNHEY and CDR2 SVGEGT.

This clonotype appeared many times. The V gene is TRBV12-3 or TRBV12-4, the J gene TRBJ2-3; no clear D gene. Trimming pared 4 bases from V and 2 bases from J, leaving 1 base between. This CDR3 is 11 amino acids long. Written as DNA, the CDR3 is TGTGCCAGCAGTTCCACAGATACGCAGTATTTT. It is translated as CASSSTDTQYF.

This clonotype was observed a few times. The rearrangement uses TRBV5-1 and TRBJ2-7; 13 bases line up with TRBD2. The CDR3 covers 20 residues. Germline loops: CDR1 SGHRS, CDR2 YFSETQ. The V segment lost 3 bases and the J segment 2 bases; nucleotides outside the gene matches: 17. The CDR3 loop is CASSSRTSGGRPNITYEQYV. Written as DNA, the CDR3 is TGCGCCAGCAGCTCAAGGACTAGCGGGGGCCGTCCGAACATTACCTACGAGCAGTACGTC.

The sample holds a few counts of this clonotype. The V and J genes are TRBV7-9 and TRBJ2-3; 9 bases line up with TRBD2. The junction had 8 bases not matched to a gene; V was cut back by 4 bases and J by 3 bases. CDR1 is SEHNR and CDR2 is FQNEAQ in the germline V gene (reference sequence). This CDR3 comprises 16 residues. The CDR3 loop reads CASSYPGLAITDTQYF. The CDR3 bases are TGTGCCAGCAGCTACCCAGGACTAGCGATAACAGATACGCAGTATTTT.

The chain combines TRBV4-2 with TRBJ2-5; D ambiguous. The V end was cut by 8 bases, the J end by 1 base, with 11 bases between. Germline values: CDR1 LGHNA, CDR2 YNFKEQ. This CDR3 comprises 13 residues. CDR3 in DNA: TGTGCCAGCGCGGCTTACTCCCAAGAGACCCAGTACTTC. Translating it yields CASAAYSQETQYF.

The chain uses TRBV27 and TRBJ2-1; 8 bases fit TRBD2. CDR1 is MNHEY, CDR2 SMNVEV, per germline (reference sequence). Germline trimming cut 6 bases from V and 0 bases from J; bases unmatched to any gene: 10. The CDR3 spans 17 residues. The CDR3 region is CASRLPGLESSYNEQFF. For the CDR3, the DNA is TGTGCCAGCAGACTTCCGGGACTAGAAAGCTCCTACAATGAGCAGTTCTTC.

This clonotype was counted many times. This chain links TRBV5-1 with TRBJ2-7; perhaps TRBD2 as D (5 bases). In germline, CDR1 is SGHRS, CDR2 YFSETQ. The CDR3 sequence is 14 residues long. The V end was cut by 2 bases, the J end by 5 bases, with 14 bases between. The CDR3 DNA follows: TGCGCCAGCAGCTTAGAGGCGGGTAGAGACGAGCAGTACTTC. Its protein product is CASSLEAGRDEQYF.

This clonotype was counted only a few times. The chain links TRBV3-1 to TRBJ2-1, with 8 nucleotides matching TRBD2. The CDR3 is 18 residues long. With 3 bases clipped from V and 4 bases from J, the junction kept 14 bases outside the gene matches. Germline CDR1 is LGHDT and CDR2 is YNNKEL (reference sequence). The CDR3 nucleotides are TGTGCCAGCAGCCATCCCTTCGTGGGGACTAGAGGATACAATGAGCAGTTCTTC. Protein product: CASSHPFVGTRGYNEQFF.

CDR3 residues: CSARPGQEQFF. The CDR3 bases are TGCAGTGCTAGGCCCGGACAGGAGCAGTTCTTC. The chain combines TRBV20-1 with TRBJ2-1; tentative D call: TRBD1 (6 bases). CDR3 length: 11 residues. Trimming pared 3 bases from V and 10 bases from J, leaving 10 bases between. CDR1 and CDR2 (germline): DFQATT, SNEGSKA (reference sequence).

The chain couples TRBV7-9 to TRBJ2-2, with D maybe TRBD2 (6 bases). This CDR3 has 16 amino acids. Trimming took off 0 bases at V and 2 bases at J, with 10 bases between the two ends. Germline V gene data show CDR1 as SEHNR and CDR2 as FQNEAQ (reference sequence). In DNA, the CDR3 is TGTGCCAGCAGCTTAGCCAGCGGGTATAACACCGGGGAGCTGTTTTTT. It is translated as CASSLASGYNTGELFF.

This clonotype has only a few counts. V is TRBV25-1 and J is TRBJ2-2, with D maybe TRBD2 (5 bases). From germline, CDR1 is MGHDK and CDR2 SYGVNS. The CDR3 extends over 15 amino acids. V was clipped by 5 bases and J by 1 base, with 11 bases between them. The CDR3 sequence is CASSLEGKNTGELFF. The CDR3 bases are TGTGCCAGCAGTCTAGAGGGAAAGAACACCGGGGAGCTGTTTTTT.

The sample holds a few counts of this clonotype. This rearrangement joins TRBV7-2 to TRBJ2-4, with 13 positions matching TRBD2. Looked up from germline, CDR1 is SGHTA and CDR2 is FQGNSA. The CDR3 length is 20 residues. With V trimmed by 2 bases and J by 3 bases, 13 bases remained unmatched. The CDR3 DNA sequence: TGTGCCAGCAGCTTACCGGCAGGACTAGCGGGGGCATATGTCAAAAACATTCAGTACTTC. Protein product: CASSLPAGLAGAYVKNIQYF. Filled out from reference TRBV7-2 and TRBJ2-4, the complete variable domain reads GAGVSQSPSNKVTEKGKDVELRCDPISGHTALYWYRQSLGQGLEFLIYFQGNSAPDKSGLPSDRFSAERTGGSVSTLTIQRTQQEDSAVYLCASSLPAGLAGAYVKNIQYFGAGTRLSVL.

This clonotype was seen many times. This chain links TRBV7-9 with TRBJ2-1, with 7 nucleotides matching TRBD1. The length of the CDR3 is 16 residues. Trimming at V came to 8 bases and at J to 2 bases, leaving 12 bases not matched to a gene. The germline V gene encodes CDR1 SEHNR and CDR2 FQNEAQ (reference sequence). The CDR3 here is CASRGETGVPYNEQFF. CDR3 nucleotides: TGTGCCAGCCGCGGAGAAACAGGGGTCCCCTACAATGAGCAGTTCTTC.

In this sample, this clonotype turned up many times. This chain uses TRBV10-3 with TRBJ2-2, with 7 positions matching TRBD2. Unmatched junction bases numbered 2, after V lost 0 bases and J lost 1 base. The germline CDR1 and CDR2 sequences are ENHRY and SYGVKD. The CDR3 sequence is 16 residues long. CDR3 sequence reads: CAISESSGVNTGELFF. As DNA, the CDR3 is TGTGCCATCAGTGAGTCGAGCGGGGTGAACACCGGGGAGCTGTTTTTT.

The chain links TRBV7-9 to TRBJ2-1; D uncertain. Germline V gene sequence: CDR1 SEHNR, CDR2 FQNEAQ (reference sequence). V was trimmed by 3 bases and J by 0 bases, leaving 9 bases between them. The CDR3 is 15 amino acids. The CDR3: CASSLPLSSYNEQFF. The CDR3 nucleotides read TGTGCCAGCAGCTTGCCCCTGAGCTCCTACAATGAGCAGTTCTTC.

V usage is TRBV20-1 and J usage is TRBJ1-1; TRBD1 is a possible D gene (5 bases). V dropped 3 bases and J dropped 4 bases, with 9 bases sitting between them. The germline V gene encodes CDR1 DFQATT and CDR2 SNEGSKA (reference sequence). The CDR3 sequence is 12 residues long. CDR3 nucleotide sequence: TGCAGTGCTAGTCGGGGGGGCACTGAAGCTTTCTTT. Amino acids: CSASRGGTEAFF.

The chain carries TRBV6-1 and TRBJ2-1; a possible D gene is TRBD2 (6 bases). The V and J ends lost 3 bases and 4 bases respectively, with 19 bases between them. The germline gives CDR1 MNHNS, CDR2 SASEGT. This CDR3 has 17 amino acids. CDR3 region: CASSDRRDWTPYNEQFF. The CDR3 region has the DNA TGTGCCAGCAGTGACCGTCGGGACTGGACGCCATACAATGAGCAGTTCTTC.

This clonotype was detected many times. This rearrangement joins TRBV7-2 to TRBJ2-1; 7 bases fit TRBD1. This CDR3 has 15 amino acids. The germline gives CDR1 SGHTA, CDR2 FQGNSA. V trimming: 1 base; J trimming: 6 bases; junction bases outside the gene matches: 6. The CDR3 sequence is CASSLELGGPNEQFF. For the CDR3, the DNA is TGTGCCAGCAGCTTAGAGTTAGGGGGCCCCAATGAGCAGTTCTTC.

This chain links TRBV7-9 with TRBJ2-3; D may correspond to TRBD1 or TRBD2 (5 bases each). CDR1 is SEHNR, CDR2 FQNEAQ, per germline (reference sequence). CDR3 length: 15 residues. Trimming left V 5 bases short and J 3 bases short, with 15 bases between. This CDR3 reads CASSPPGTATDTQYF. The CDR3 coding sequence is TGTGCCAGCAGCCCTCCCGGGACCGCGACAGATACGCAGTATTTT.

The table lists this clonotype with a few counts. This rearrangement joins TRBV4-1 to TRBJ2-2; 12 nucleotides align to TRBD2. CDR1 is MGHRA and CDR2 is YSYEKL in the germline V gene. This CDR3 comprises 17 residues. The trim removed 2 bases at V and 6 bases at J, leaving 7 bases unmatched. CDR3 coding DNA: TGCGCCAGCAGCCAAACCCCACTAGCGGGAGGCCCCGGGGAGCTGTTTTTT. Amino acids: CASSQTPLAGGPGELFF.

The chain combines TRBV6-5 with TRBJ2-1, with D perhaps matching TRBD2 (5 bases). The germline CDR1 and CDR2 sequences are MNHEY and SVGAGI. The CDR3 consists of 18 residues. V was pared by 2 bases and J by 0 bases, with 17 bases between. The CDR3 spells CASSYGPLAASSYNEQFF. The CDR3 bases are TGTGCCAGCAGTTACGGGCCTCTAGCAGCGAGCTCCTACAATGAGCAGTTCTTC.

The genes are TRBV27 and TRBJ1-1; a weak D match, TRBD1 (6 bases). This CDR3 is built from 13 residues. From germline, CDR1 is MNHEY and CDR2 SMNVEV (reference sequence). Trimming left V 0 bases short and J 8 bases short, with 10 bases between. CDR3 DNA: TGTGCCAGCAGTTTATCGCGGGGGCAAGAAGCTTTCTTT. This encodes CASSLSRGQEAFF.

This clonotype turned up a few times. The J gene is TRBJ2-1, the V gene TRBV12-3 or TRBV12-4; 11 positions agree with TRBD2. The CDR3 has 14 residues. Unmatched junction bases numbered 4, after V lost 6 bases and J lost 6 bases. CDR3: CASRAGTSGNEQFF. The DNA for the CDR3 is TGTGCCAGCAGAGCCGGGACTAGCGGCAATGAGCAGTTCTTC.

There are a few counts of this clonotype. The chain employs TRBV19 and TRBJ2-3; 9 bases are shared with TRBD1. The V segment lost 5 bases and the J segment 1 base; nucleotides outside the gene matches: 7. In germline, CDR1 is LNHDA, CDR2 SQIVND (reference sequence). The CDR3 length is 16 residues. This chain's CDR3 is CASSFAQGARTDTQYF. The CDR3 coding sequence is TGTGCCAGTAGTTTCGCACAGGGGGCTCGCACAGATACGCAGTATTTT.

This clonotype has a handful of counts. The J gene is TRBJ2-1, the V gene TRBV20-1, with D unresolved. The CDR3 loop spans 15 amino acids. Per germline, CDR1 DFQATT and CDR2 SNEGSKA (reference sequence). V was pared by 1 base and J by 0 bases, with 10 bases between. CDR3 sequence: CSARGSPSSYNEQFF. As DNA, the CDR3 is TGCAGTGCTAGAGGTAGCCCTAGCTCCTACAATGAGCAGTTCTTC.